The 18 T cell receptor beta chains listed next were all sequenced from one sample in a study of blood T cell repertoires in COVID-19 (dated by TCRdb to 2018 to 2021). The library was generated by the immunoSEQ multiplex PCR assay. Sourced from immuneACCESS, this table was stored by TCRdb with only in-frame sequences that have V and J called. A share of the clones is absent; for the studies checked, an unresolved V gene accounts for under half, and the remainder has no known explanation. The sample has about 180,000 clones on record, roughly 84% of them singletons. The ten largest clones take up roughly 1.2% of the sample. Sequencing was done on a sample of PBMCs or T cells enriched from blood (not recorded which). The receptors come from a human donor with acute COVID-19. The donor label of this sample is uncertain.

The CDR3 DNA follows: TGCGCCAGCAGCCGGGTTACAGGGACATGGCGCGATGGCTACACCTTC. Protein sequence: CASSRVTGTWRDGYTF. The chain combines TRBV4-3 with TRBJ1-2, with D possibly being TRBD1 (6 bases). This CDR3 has 16 amino acids. V gave up 4 bases and J gave up 6 bases, with 21 bases separating them. Germline-derived CDR1 and CDR2 are LGHNA and YSLEER.

The chain has TRBV5-4 and TRBJ1-2; 7 positions match TRBD1. The length of the CDR3 is 13 residues. With V trimmed by 2 bases and J by 8 bases, 6 bases remained unmatched. In germline, CDR1 is SGHNT, CDR2 YYREEE (reference sequence). For the CDR3, the DNA is TGTGCCAGCAGCTTAGGCGGGACAGACGGCTACACCTTC. Residues: CASSLGGTDGYTF.

The chain is built from TRBV11-2 and TRBJ2-7, with 7 bases lining up with TRBD1. Germline trimming cut 5 bases from V and 2 bases from J; bases unmatched to any gene: 9. The germline CDR1 and CDR2 sequences are SGHAT and FQNNGV. The CDR3 sequence is 15 residues long. Written as DNA, the CDR3 is TGTGCCAGCAGCCCGCACCGACAGGGACCCTACGAGCAGTACTTC. It is translated as CASSPHRQGPYEQYF.

Only one count was recorded for this clone. The chain carries TRBV5-8 and TRBJ1-6; 7 nucleotides agree with TRBD1. The CDR3 has 14 amino acids. Germline V gene lookup returns CDR1 SGHTS and CDR2 YDEGEE. V lost 2 bases to trimming and J lost 10 bases; unmatched junction nucleotides: 6. CDR3 loop: CASSFRQGDSPLHF. The DNA of the CDR3 is TGTGCCAGCAGCTTCAGGCAGGGGGACTCACCCCTCCACTTT. Together with reference TRBV5-8 and TRBJ1-6, the CDR3 gives the full variable domain: EAGVTQSPTHLIKTRGQQATLRCSPISGHTSVYWYQQALGLGLQFLLWYDEGEERNRGNFPPRFSGRQFPNYSSELNVNALELEDSALYLCASSFRQGDSPLHFGNGTRLTVT.

V usage is TRBV29-1 and J usage is TRBJ2-1; TRBD2 matches 14 bases. The CDR3 consists of 19 residues. Germline trimming cut 8 bases from V and 5 bases from J; bases unmatched to any gene: 20. Germline V gives CDR1 SQVTM, CDR2 ANQGSEA. CDR3 protein: CSTRQRRTSGGYGDNEQFF. As DNA, the CDR3 is TGCAGCACCCGGCAAAGGAGGACTAGCGGGGGGTACGGGGACAATGAGCAGTTCTTC.

V gene TRBV6-2 or TRBV6-3 combines with J gene TRBJ1-5; a possible D gene is TRBD1 (5 bases). Trimming stripped 5 bases from V and 3 bases from J, with 14 bases between. The CDR3 runs 15 residues. Germline V CDR1 and CDR2: MNHEY, SVGEGT. The CDR3 region is CASSGSGVPNQPQHF. CDR3 nucleotide sequence: TGTGCCAGCAGTGGGTCGGGGGTTCCCAATCAGCCCCAGCATTTT.

The genes are TRBV2 and TRBJ2-7; 8 bases are shared with TRBD2. Losses at the gene ends were 7 bases for V and 7 bases for J; bases not matched to a gene: 9. From germline, CDR1 is SNHLY and CDR2 FYNNEI. The CDR3 extends over 13 amino acids. The CDR3 is CASISEVAGEQYF. The CDR3 bases are TGTGCCAGCATCTCCGAAGTAGCGGGAGAGCAGTACTTC.

The chain combines TRBV12-3 or TRBV12-4 with TRBJ1-5; D unclear. V was pared by 2 bases and J by 7 bases, with 9 bases between. The CDR3 length is 13 residues. CDR3 region: CASSLIRRQPQHF. CDR3 DNA sequence: TGTGCCAGCAGTTTAATTCGGCGGCAGCCCCAGCATTTT.

V usage is TRBV27 and J usage is TRBJ1-1; tentatively, D is TRBD1 (6 bases). The CDR3 spans 14 residues. The V and J ends lost 5 bases and 4 bases respectively, with 14 bases between them. The germline V gene has CDR1 MNHEY and CDR2 SMNVEV (reference sequence). This chain's CDR3 is CASSLRQVATEAFF. In nucleotides, the CDR3 is TGTGCCAGCAGTCTTAGACAGGTGGCCACTGAAGCTTTCTTT.

The gene calls are TRBV6-5 and TRBJ1-5; D is undetermined. The V gene lost 5 bases and the J gene lost 0 bases, with 8 bases spanning the gap. Germline assignment: CDR1 MNHEY and CDR2 SVGAGI. The CDR3 sequence is 14 residues long. CDR3 sequence reads: CASSPIDSNQPQHF. CDR3 DNA sequence: TGTGCCAGCAGTCCAATAGATAGCAATCAGCCCCAGCATTTT.

The chain employs TRBV5-1 and TRBJ1-4; D remains unclear. Germline lookup yields CDR1 SGHRS and CDR2 YFSETQ. The length of the CDR3 is 13 residues. Trimming removed 2 bases at V and 8 bases at J, with 10 bases between. This CDR3 is CASSFGVGEKLFF. CDR3 nucleotides: TGCGCCAGCAGCTTCGGGGTAGGAGAAAAACTGTTTTTT.

V and J are TRBV19 and TRBJ1-3; D not certain. Deletions cut 8 bases from V and 0 bases from J, with 11 bases between. There are 14 residues in the CDR3. Germline CDR1 is LNHDA and CDR2 is SQIVND (reference sequence). The CDR3 spells CASSDTSSGNTIYF. For the CDR3, the DNA is TGTGCCAGTTCAGACACTTCCTCTGGAAACACCATATATTTT.

The chain joins TRBV2 to TRBJ1-4; 7 bases are a match to TRBD1. Trimming cost V 3 bases and J 0 bases; bases outside gene matches: 1. Germline values: CDR1 SNHLY, CDR2 FYNNEI. The CDR3 runs 15 residues. The CDR3 is CASSEGTATNEKLFF. CDR3 bases: TGTGCCAGCAGTGAGGGGACAGCAACTAATGAAAAACTGTTTTTT. The entire variable domain, with the rest obtained from reference TRBV2 and TRBJ1-4, is as follows: EPEVTQTPSHQVTQMGQEVILRCVPISNHLYFYWYRQILGQKVEFLVSFYNNEISEKSEIFDDQFSVERPDGSNFTLKIRSTKLEDSAMYFCASSEGTATNEKLFFGSGTQLSVL.

The V and J genes are TRBV5-1 and TRBJ2-2; no clear D gene. Germline-derived CDR1 and CDR2 are SGHRS and YFSETQ. Trimming stripped 3 bases from V and 0 bases from J, with 9 bases between. CDR3 length: 15 residues. CDR3 DNA sequence: TGCGCCAGCAGCTACAGCCTCGCGAACACCGGGGAGCTGTTTTTT. Its translation is CASSYSLANTGELFF.

This sequence joins TRBV7-3 and TRBJ2-3; 9 nucleotides align to TRBD2. Germline lookup yields CDR1 SGHTA and CDR2 FQGTGA. Trimming at V came to 5 bases and at J to 5 bases, leaving 5 bases not matched to a gene. This CDR3 has 14 amino acids. Here the CDR3 DNA reads TGTGCCAGCAGCCATAGCGGGGGTGGAGATACGCAGTATTTT. Translating it yields CASSHSGGGDTQYF.

J is TRBJ2-1 and V is TRBV7-9; TRBD2 matches at 11 bases. V lost 1 base to trimming and J lost 6 bases; unmatched junction nucleotides: 5. The germline CDR1 and CDR2 sequences are SEHNR and FQNEAQ (reference sequence). The CDR3 length is 16 residues. CDR3 sequence (DNA): TGTGCCAGCAGCTTAGAGACTAGCGGGGTAGGCAATGAGCAGTTCTTC. It codes for CASSLETSGVGNEQFF.

This clone has a single count. The CDR3 protein is CASSPKQGATHQPQHF. DNA for the CDR3: TGTGCCAGTAGTCCAAAACAGGGGGCAACCCATCAGCCCCAGCATTTT. The V call is TRBV19, the J call TRBJ1-5, with 9 bases matching TRBD1. This CDR3 comprises 16 residues. Germline CDR1 LNHDA, CDR2 SQIVND (reference sequence). With 5 bases clipped from V and 5 bases from J, the junction kept 10 bases outside the gene matches.

This rearrangement joins TRBV9 to TRBJ2-3; 11 nucleotides align to TRBD2. The V gene's germline CDR1 is SGDLS and CDR2 YYNGEE. The ends lost 5 bases at V and 4 bases at J; junction bases unmatched: 3. There are 14 residues in the CDR3. The DNA for the CDR3 is TGTGCCAGCAGTATTAGCGGGGGGGCAGATACGCAGTATTTT. Amino acid sequence: CASSISGGADTQYF.